This T cell receptor beta chain is from a study of blood T cell repertoires in COVID-19. Overall study: Both acute and convalescent COVID-19 samples were obtained from the United States, Italy and Spain. In each case, the material was cDNA or gDNA derived from T cells, B-cell-depleted T cells, or PBMCs.

In Seattle, patients joined the study during active infection and were tracked longitudinally. Measured with immunoSEQ multiplex PCR; TCRdb has only the in-frame clones, and not every one. The repertoire has roughly 160,000 clones, around 84% of them found once; the top ten carry under 6%. The J segment lost 1 base and the V segment lost 1 base, leaving 5 bases of the junction unmatched. The germline V gene encodes CDR1 MNHEY and CDR2 SVGAGI. The CDR3 spans 16 residues. Source material: peripheral blood. The rearrangement links TRBV6-5 to TRBJ2-7; 9 bases agree with TRBD1. This TCR was sampled from a woman between 45 and 60 years old with COVID-19, enrolled during active disease. The CDR3 loop is CASSYFGTGFSYEQYF. As DNA, the CDR3 is TGTGCCAGCAGTTACTTTGGGACAGGGTTTTCCTACGAGCAGTACTTC.